The TCR beta chain described here comes from a study of blood T cell repertoires in COVID-19 (dated by TCRdb to 2020 to 2021). Turning to the overall study: The collaborator samples originated in the United States, Italy and Spain and spanned the acute and convalescent phases of COVID-19. The material from the prospective study consisted of cDNA or gDNA derived from T cells, B-cell-depleted T cells, or PBMCs. Deeply sampled blood TCRbeta repertoires from subjects exposed to, actively infected with, or recovered from COVID-19 were included in the dataset. A freely available public database, intended as a resource for researchers studying the immune response to SARS-CoV-2, is where the repertoires were released. The samples were drawn from the first 160 participants of the ongoing ImmuneRACE study and from 1,254 subjects provided by 6 global collaborators. The sample metadata nearly always contained a de-identified subject ID, COVID-19 status, age in years and sex. Where HLA class I and class II types were available, the types were taken from metadata supplied by the sample provider, not from assay-based typing.

One collaborating source in Seattle enrolled patients while the patients were actively infected and followed the patients over time throughout the course of disease. The collaborating institutions used their own protocols to collect whole blood in K2EDTA tubes. Collaborator samples were shipped for TCRbeta analysis as frozen whole blood, isolated PBMCs, or DNA extracted from either sample type. V lost 4 bases and J lost 5 bases; the stretch between them is 12 bases long. Reading the germline V gene gives CDR1 MRHNA and CDR2 SNTAGT. The CDR3 starts with the cysteine, ends with the phenylalanine, and has 13 residues. Solely the CDR3 DNA is kept, with 39 bases framed from the first base. The immunoSEQ Assay, a bias-controlled multiplex PCR, was used to amplify TCRbeta CDR3 regions from genomic DNA. As for the authors' bioinformatics: Nucleated cell counts per sample were estimated from amplification of reference gene primers within the assay. To quantify the absolute abundance of each unique TCRbeta CDR3 rearrangement, sequence reads were collapsed and filtered. For each sample, productive Simpson clonality was calculated by taking the square root of Simpson's diversity index across productive rearrangements. This immuneACCESS table, as held by TCRdb, lists in-frame sequences with V and J called but not all clones. Of the missing ones, under half trace to an unresolved V gene in checked studies; the others have no known cause. V and J calls and clone size follow that table, whereas D and trimming were derived from the DNA. The sample contains about 120,000 clones, 90% of them found a single time. The biggest ten clones account for 3.5% to 4% of the sample.

The paper's findings and limits, for the study overall: How much clinical and demographic metadata was included differed by source and by participant, and the metadata was provided uncurated.

As for this clone: This receptor's antigen is unknown. One base away there is no much larger clone; base qualities are not given.

In this chain, TRBV6-4 is recombined with TRBJ2-7; TRBD1 might be the D gene, on 5 matching bases. This receptor was identified in a woman aged 55-70 years with COVID-19, enrolled during active disease. The sequenced sample was peripheral blood. For the CDR3, the sequence is CASSAQWGHEQYF. Read as DNA, the sequence is TGTGCCAGCAGTGCCCAATGGGGCCACGAGCAGTACTTC.